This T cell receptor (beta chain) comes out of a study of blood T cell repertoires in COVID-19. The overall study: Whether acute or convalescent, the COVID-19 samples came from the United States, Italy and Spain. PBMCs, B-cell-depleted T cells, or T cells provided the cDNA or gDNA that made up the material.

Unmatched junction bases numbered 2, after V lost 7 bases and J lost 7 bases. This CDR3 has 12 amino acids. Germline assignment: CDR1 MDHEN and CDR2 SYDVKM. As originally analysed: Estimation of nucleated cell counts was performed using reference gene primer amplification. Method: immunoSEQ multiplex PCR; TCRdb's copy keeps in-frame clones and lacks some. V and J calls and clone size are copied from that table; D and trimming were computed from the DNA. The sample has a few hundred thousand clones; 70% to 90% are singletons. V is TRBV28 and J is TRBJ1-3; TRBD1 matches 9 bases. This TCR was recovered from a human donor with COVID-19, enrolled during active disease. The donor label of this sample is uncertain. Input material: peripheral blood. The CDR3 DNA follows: TGTGCCAGCAAACAGGGGGCGAACACCATATATTTT. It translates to CASKQGANTIYF.